The clone carrying this TCR beta chain was counted once. The data belong to a study of blood T cell repertoires in COVID-19. Looking at the study overall: From the United States, Italy and Spain came samples of acute and convalescent COVID-19. From T cells, B-cell-depleted T cells, or PBMCs came the material, which was cDNA or gDNA.

In the original analysis: Amplification of reference gene primers was used by the study to estimate nucleated cell counts. Measured with immunoSEQ multiplex PCR; TCRdb has only the in-frame clones, and not every one. The D gene and trimming were derived from the DNA, and the V and J assignments and clone size from that table. The sample lists around 72,000 clones; 80% to 85% were seen once. The clonotype was recovered from a woman in her fifties or sixties with acute or convalescent COVID-19. The sample taken for sequencing was peripheral blood.

The DNA of the CDR3 is TGTGCCAGCAGCGTGGGGACAATAGAAGGGATGAGCTACACCTTC. Translation gives CASSVGTIEGMSYTF. The rearrangement joins TRBV9 to TRBJ1-2; possibly TRBD1 for D (6 bases). Per the germline V gene, CDR1 is SGDLS and CDR2 is YYNGEE. This CDR3 comprises 15 residues. Trimming removed 2 bases from V and 9 bases from J, with 20 bases in between.